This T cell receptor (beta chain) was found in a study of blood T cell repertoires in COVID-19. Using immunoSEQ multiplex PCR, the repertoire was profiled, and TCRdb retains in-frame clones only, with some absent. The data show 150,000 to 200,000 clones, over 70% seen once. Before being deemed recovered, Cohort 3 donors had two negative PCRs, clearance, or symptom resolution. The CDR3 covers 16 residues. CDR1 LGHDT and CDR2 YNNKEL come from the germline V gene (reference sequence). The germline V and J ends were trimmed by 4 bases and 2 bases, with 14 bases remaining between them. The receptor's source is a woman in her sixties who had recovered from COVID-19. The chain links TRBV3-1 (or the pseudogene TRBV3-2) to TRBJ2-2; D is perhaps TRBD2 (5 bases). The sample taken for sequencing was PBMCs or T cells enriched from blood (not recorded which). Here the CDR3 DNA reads TGTGCCAGCAGCCCAACCGGGGTTTTTAACACCGGGGAGCTGTTTTTT. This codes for CASSPTGVFNTGELFF.